This TCR beta chain was recorded in a study of T cell responses to AZD1222 COVID-19 vaccine. Whole-study findings and limits: Repertoire sampling occurred only after the peak T cell response. CD4 TCRs associated with vaccination spanned spike, dominating at 160-218 and 743-854.

Here immunoSEQ multiplex PCR was the method, and the copy in TCRdb shows in-frame clones only, minus some. The table shows approximately 120,000 clones, with around 90% occurring only once. This clone was counted once. Its matching antigen is unknown. The V segment lost 6 bases and the J segment 4 bases; nucleotides outside the gene matches: 12. CDR1 is MNHEY and CDR2 is SMNVEV in the germline V gene (reference sequence). The CDR3 loop spans 17 amino acids. The TCR originated in an adult in good health. Here the sequenced sample was peripheral blood, taken on day 0 of MenACWY control vaccination. The chain employs TRBV27 and TRBJ2-5; 12 bases align to TRBD1. As DNA, the CDR3 is TGTGCCAGCAGCGATAAAAGGGGGGACAGGGGGCGAGAGACCCAGTACTTC. Translation gives CASSDKRGDRGRETQYF.